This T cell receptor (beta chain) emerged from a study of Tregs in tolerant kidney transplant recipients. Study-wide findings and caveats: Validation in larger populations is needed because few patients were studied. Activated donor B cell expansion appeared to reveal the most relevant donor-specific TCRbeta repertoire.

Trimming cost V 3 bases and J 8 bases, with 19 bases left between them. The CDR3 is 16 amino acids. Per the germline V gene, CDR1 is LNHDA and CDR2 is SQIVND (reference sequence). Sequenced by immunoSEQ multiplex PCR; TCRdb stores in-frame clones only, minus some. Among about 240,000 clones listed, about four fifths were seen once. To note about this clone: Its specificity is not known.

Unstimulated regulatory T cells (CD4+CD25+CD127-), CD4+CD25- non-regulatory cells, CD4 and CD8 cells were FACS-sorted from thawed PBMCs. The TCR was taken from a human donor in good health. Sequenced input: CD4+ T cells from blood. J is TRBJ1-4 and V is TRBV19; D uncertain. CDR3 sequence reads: CASSMSWGGGEEKLFF. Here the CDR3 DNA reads TGTGCCAGTAGTATGAGTTGGGGAGGAGGTGAAGAAAAACTGTTTTTT.